Below are 25 T cell receptor beta chains sequenced from a single sample in a study of CD8+CD57+ T cells in acquired aplastic anemia. The template used for profiling TCR beta VDJ and CDR3 was genomic DNA. Via MiXCR, TCRdb re-called the reads, giving one row per CDR3 protein. The sample consists of about 220,000 distinct CDR3 sequences, roughly 35% of them appearing once. Sequencing used sorted CD4+, CD8+, or CD8+CD57+ T cells (not recorded which) from PBMCs. The receptors shown here come from a human donor in good health, serving as a control.

This clonotype was recorded many times. The chain carries TRBV2 and TRBJ2-3; D may correspond to TRBD1 or TRBD2 (5 bases each). CDR3 length: 15 amino acids. CDR1 SNHLY and CDR2 FYNNEI come from the germline V gene. V lost 1 base to trimming and J lost 2 bases, with 10 bases between them. Written as DNA, the CDR3 is TGTGCCAGCAGTGAAGATCGGGGCCCCACAGATACGCAGTATTTT. It codes for CASSEDRGPTDTQYF.

Here the CDR3 DNA reads TGCGCCAGCAGCTTGGATCCAGGGGAATGGGGTGGCTACACCTTC. Translation gives CASSLDPGEWGGYTF. The chain carries TRBV5-1 and TRBJ1-2, with a possible D match to TRBD1 (6 bases). V gave up 0 bases and J gave up 7 bases, with 16 bases separating them. CDR3 size: 15 residues. CDR1 is SGHRS, CDR2 YFSETQ, per germline.

This clonotype was seen ten or more times. V is TRBV12-3 or TRBV12-4 and J is TRBJ1-2, with D possibly TRBD1 on 5 matching bases. This CDR3 contains 14 residues. The V end lost 5 bases, the J end lost 5 bases, and 15 bases lay between the germline ends. CDR3 amino acids: CASSQGLRLYGYTF. As DNA, the CDR3 is TGTGCCAGCAGTCAGGGTCTGAGGCTGTATGGCTACACCTTC.

This clonotype was seen at least ten times. The chain recombines TRBV4-1 with TRBJ1-5, with TRBD1 matching 10 bases. Germline V CDR1 and CDR2: MGHRA, YSYEKL. After removal of 4 bases from V and 6 bases from J, the junction contained 6 bases not matched to a gene. The CDR3 has 15 residues. The CDR3: CASSLTDRGSQPQHF. The CDR3 DNA follows: TGCGCCAGCAGCCTTACGGACAGGGGGAGTCAGCCCCAGCATTTT.

CDR3 protein: CASSFTGSADYGYTF. The CDR3 DNA reads TGTGCCAGCAGTTTTACAGGGTCCGCCGACTATGGCTACACCTTC. The V call is TRBV28, the J call TRBJ1-2; D may be TRBD1 (6 bases). V shed 3 bases and J shed 3 bases, with 14 bases lying between them. Germline assignment: CDR1 MDHEN and CDR2 SYDVKM. This CDR3 is 15 amino acids long.

The chain has TRBV7-3 and TRBJ2-2; D remains unclear. This CDR3 comprises 14 residues. Germline CDR1 and CDR2: SGHTA and FQGTGA. The germline V and J ends were trimmed by 5 bases and 6 bases, with 13 bases remaining between them. The DNA for the CDR3 is TGTGCCAGCAGCCTTAGCCATGGCGCCGGGGAGCTGTTTTTT. Translation: CASSLSHGAGELFF.

The chain links TRBV2 to TRBJ2-7, with a possible D match to TRBD1 (5 bases). Germline lookup yields CDR1 SNHLY and CDR2 FYNNEI. The CDR3 has 12 residues. Trimming took 8 bases from V and 2 from J, leaving 10 bases between them. The CDR3 sequence: CASGRDTYEQYF. The CDR3 DNA follows: TGTGCCAGCGGCAGGGATACCTACGAGCAGTACTTC. Based on the CDR3 plus reference TRBV2 and TRBJ2-7, the full variable domain is EPEVTQTPSHQVTQMGQEVILRCVPISNHLYFYWYRQILGQKVEFLVSFYNNEISEKSEIFDDQFSVERPDGSNFTLKIRSTKLEDSAMYFCASGRDTYEQYFGPGTRLTVT.

The rearrangement links TRBV10-2 to TRBJ1-2; 7 bases align to TRBD1. After removal of 7 bases from V and 4 bases from J, the junction contained 6 bases not matched to a gene. Germline-derived CDR1 and CDR2 are WSHSY and SAAADI. The CDR3 totals 13 residues. In DNA, the CDR3 is TGCGCCAGCACTGTGACAGGGCCCTATGGCTACACCTTC. Its protein is CASTVTGPYGYTF.

This clonotype came up a few times. V is TRBV2 and J is TRBJ2-7, with a possible D match to TRBD1 (5 bases). The CDR3 has 14 residues. Germline CDR1 is SNHLY and CDR2 is FYNNEI. The V end was cut by 5 bases, the J end by 0 bases, with 11 bases between. The CDR3 DNA sequence: TGTGCCAGCAGTAAACAGGTGAACTCCTACGAGCAGTACTTC. This codes for CASSKQVNSYEQYF.

This clonotype was seen ten or more times. The V gene is TRBV20-1, the J gene TRBJ1-6; tentative D call: TRBD1 (5 bases). There are 15 residues in the CDR3. With 2 bases removed from V and 5 bases from J, the gap between germline ends came to 13 bases. The germline V gene encodes CDR1 DFQATT and CDR2 SNEGSKA (reference sequence). CDR3 nucleotides: TGCAGTGCTAGAAGTAGGGGAGGGCATAATTCACCCCTCCACTTT. Encoded protein: CSARSRGGHNSPLHF.

V gene TRBV19 combines with J gene TRBJ1-1; TRBD1 might be the D (5 bases). CDR1 and CDR2 from the germline V gene are LNHDA and SQIVND (reference sequence). The V and J ends lost 7 bases and 7 bases respectively, with 16 bases between them. The CDR3 contains 13 residues. The CDR3, as DNA: TGTGCCAGTACCCCAGCAAGGGGTCGTGAAGCTTTCTTT. It is translated as CASTPARGREAFF.

This clonotype was picked up a small number of times. V and J are TRBV18 and TRBJ2-6; the D gene is possibly TRBD1 (5 bases). The V end was cut by 3 bases, the J end by 3 bases, with 12 bases between. The length of the CDR3 is 16 residues. CDR1 KGHSH and CDR2 LQKENI come from the germline V gene. In DNA, the CDR3 is TGTGCCAGCTCACCCCTACAAGGGGATGGGGCCAACGTCCTGACTTTC. As protein: CASSPLQGDGANVLTF. Full variable domain (remainder filled in from reference TRBV18 and TRBJ2-6): NAGVMQNPRHLVRRRGQEARLRCSPMKGHSHVYWYRQLPEEGLKFMVYLQKENIIDESGMPKERFSAEFPKEGPSILRIQQVVRGDSAAYFCASSPLQGDGANVLTFGAGSRLTVL.

This clonotype was recorded many times. The rearrangement uses TRBV2 and TRBJ1-2; D remains ambiguous. This CDR3 region has 12 residues. Germline lookup yields CDR1 SNHLY and CDR2 FYNNEI. Trimming stripped 5 bases from V and 0 bases from J, with 4 bases between. CDR3: CASSTANYGYTF. DNA for the CDR3: TGTGCCAGCAGTACAGCTAACTATGGCTACACCTTC.

This clonotype was observed many times. This chain links TRBV20-1 with TRBJ1-2; 8 nucleotides match TRBD1. The germline V gene encodes CDR1 DFQATT and CDR2 SNEGSKA (reference sequence). CDR3 length: 15 amino acids. V dropped 3 bases and J dropped 6; count of bases not matched to a gene: 12. CDR3 coding DNA: TGCAGTGCTAGGGGGGGGAGACAGGGGAACCATGGCTACACCTTC. Residues: CSARGGRQGNHGYTF.

This clonotype was detected ten times or more. The rearrangement links TRBV7-9 to TRBJ2-3; 9 nucleotides match TRBD2. CDR1 is SEHNR, CDR2 FQNEAQ, per germline (reference sequence). The CDR3 runs 12 residues. The J segment lost 15 bases and the V segment lost 5 bases, leaving 9 bases of the junction unmatched. CDR3 sequence (DNA): TGTGCCAGCAGCACAACCGGGACTAGCCAATATTTT. Protein sequence: CASSTTGTSQYF.

In its sample, this clonotype was seen many times. This chain connects TRBV24-1 to TRBJ1-2, with TRBD1 matching 8 bases. Germline values: CDR1 KGHDR, CDR2 SFDVKD. J lost 7 bases, V lost 4 bases, and 7 bases had no gene match. The CDR3 has 14 residues. The CDR3 sequence: CATSDPGQGSGYTF. The CDR3 DNA follows: TGTGCCACCAGTGACCCCGGACAGGGCAGTGGCTACACCTTC.

The table lists this clonotype with many counts. V and J are TRBV12-3 or TRBV12-4 and TRBJ2-3, with D unclear. The CDR3 runs to 14 residues. V was shortened by 5 bases and J by 0 bases, with 9 bases between the two germline ends. As DNA, the CDR3 is TGTGCCAGCAGTCGATGGGCTAGCACAGATACGCAGTATTTT. Protein: CASSRWASTDTQYF.

The CDR3 coding sequence is TGTGCCAGCAGCACCTCTAGCGGGAGGTATCAAGAGACCCAGTACTTC. Its translation: CASSTSSGRYQETQYF. The chain links TRBV5-4 to TRBJ2-5; TRBD2 matches at 11 bases. This CDR3 spans 16 amino acids. The germline V gene encodes CDR1 SGHNT and CDR2 YYREEE (reference sequence). V shed 4 bases and J 2 bases; nucleotides not matched to a gene: 7. Looking up the rest from reference TRBV5-4 and TRBJ2-5 gives the full variable domain: ETGVTQSPTHLIKTRGQQVTLRCSSQSGHNTVSWYQQALGQGPQFIFQYYREEENGRGNFPPRFSGLQFPNYSSELNVNALELDDSALYLCASSTSSGRYQETQYFGPGTRLLVL.

This clonotype was observed at least ten times. The genes are TRBV5-4 and TRBJ1-2; 10 bases agree with TRBD1. CDR1 is SGHNT and CDR2 is YYREEE in the germline V gene (reference sequence). The CDR3 contains 17 residues. V dropped 3 bases and J dropped 7; count of bases not matched to a gene: 15. The DNA for the CDR3 is TGTGCCAGCAGCTCAAAGCCCTTCCTCCGGGACAGGGGTGGCTACACCTTC. It codes for CASSSKPFLRDRGGYTF.

A few counts support this clonotype. The gene calls are TRBV2 and TRBJ2-7; no firm D call. V lost 7 bases and J lost 4, with 11 bases in between. The CDR3 totals 12 residues. Germline CDR1 SNHLY, CDR2 FYNNEI. The CDR3 protein is CASKYPNYEQYF. CDR3 nucleotide sequence: TGTGCCAGCAAGTACCCTAATTACGAGCAGTACTTC.

As regards this clonotype: This could be a read error, since a much larger clone is one nucleotide away. The chain links TRBV7-8 to TRBJ1-1; D unclear. This CDR3 spans 15 amino acids. V was shortened by 4 bases and J by 1 base, with 13 bases between the two germline ends. The germline V gene encodes CDR1 SGHVS and CDR2 FQNEAQ. CDR3 protein: CASSSARLGNTEAFF. CDR3 DNA: TGTGCCAGCAGCTCAGCCCGGTTAGGGAACACTGAAGCTTTCTTT.

This clonotype was counted only a few times. As DNA, the CDR3 is TGTGCCAGCAGTTTCCGGGACATTCTTAAAGGTGTAAGCAATCAGCCCCAGCATTTT. It is translated as CASSFRDILKGVSNQPQHF. The V call is TRBV12-3 or TRBV12-4, the J call TRBJ1-5; D is perhaps TRBD1 (6 bases). The CDR3 spans 19 residues. Trimming removed 3 bases at V and 1 base at J, with 22 bases between.

V is TRBV5-1 and J is TRBJ2-3, with 11 bases identical to TRBD2. V was clipped by 1 base and J by 4 bases; unmatched bases: 2. The germline V gene has CDR1 SGHRS and CDR2 YFSETQ. CDR3 length: 15 residues. For the CDR3, the DNA is TGCGCCAGCAGCTTGCTAGCGGGAGGTCCAGATACGCAGTATTTT. Residues: CASSLLAGGPDTQYF.

This clonotype was seen repeatedly, ten times or more. The chain recombines TRBV19 with TRBJ1-1; tentatively, D is TRBD1 (5 bases). Trimming took off 5 bases at V and 0 bases at J, with 10 bases between the two ends. Looked up from germline, CDR1 is LNHDA and CDR2 is SQIVND (reference sequence). CDR3 length: 14 residues. CDR3 DNA: TGTGCCAGTAGTCAACAGGTACTGAACACTGAAGCTTTCTTT. Translating it yields CASSQQVLNTEAFF.

This clonotype was observed many times. The J gene is TRBJ2-5, the V gene TRBV12-3 or TRBV12-4; possibly TRBD1 or TRBD2 for D (5 bases each). This CDR3 has 14 residues. Trimming cost V 4 bases and J 4 bases, with 13 bases left between them. The CDR3 reads CASSSRERGETQYF. The DNA for the CDR3 is TGTGCCAGCAGTTCCAGGGAGAGAGGAGAGACCCAGTACTTC.